Below are 18 T cell receptor beta chains sequenced from a single sample in a study of OX40 agonist ivuxolimab in advanced cancers. Only in-frame clones appear in the TCRdb table, and some are missing; sequencing was by immunoSEQ multiplex PCR. The sample includes about 20,000 clones, approximately 87% of them seen just once. The starting material was CD4+ or CD8+ T cells sorted from blood, obtained in a trial of the OX40 agonist ivuxolimab. The receptors here all came from an adult with an advanced solid tumor such as melanoma, head and neck, liver or kidney cancer.

The V and J genes are TRBV18 and TRBJ1-6; no clear D. V lost 3 bases and J 0 bases, leaving 9 bases between the germline ends. The germline V gene encodes CDR1 KGHSH and CDR2 LQKENI. The CDR3 sequence is 16 residues long. The DNA of the CDR3 is TGTGCCAGCTCACCCACGAGGAGCTCCTATAATTCACCCCTCCACTTT. It yields the protein CASSPTRSSYNSPLHF.

This clone was seen once. The gene calls are TRBV29-1 and TRBJ2-4; 8 bases match TRBD2. The length of the CDR3 is 14 residues. Germline CDR1 is SQVTM and CDR2 is ANQGSEA. The trim removed 7 bases at V and 8 bases at J, leaving 13 bases unmatched. The CDR3 coding sequence is TGCAGCGCATCCCCGGGACTAGGTACTGACATTCAGTACTTC. This encodes CSASPGLGTDIQYF.

The chain combines TRBV6-5 with TRBJ1-1; the match to TRBD1 covers 10 bases. Losses at the gene ends were 5 bases for V and 7 bases for J; bases not matched to a gene: 7. The germline CDR1 and CDR2 sequences are MNHEY and SVGAGI. This CDR3 has 14 amino acids. CDR3 nucleotides: TGTGCCAGCAGTAAGACAGGGGGCCCCCTTGAAGCTTTCTTT. Protein: CASSKTGGPLEAFF.

This chain uses TRBV19 with TRBJ1-3; D gene ambiguous. Germline V gives CDR1 LNHDA, CDR2 SQIVND (reference sequence). The CDR3 spans 12 residues. Trimming removed 10 bases from V and 0 bases from J, with 7 bases in between. The CDR3 here is CATRSSGNTIYF. DNA of the CDR3: TGTGCCACTAGGAGCTCTGGAAACACCATATATTTT.

The genes are TRBV29-1 and TRBJ2-1; TRBD1 aligns across 7 bases. Germline lookup yields CDR1 SQVTM and CDR2 ANQGSEA. The CDR3 covers 11 residues. V shed 5 bases and J 6 bases; nucleotides not matched to a gene: 1. This CDR3 reads CSVRTGNEQFF. In DNA form, the CDR3 reads TGCAGCGTTAGGACAGGCAATGAGCAGTTCTTC.

V usage is TRBV7-2 and J usage is TRBJ2-7; 7 bases fit TRBD2. CDR3 length: 14 residues. Losses at the gene ends were 5 bases for V and 11 bases for J; bases not matched to a gene: 15. Germline V gives CDR1 SGHTA, CDR2 FQGNSA. CDR3 amino acids: CASSRGGSGKKEYF. The CDR3 coding sequence is TGTGCCAGCAGCCGGGGTGGGAGCGGGAAGAAGGAGTACTTC.

The chain links TRBV7-9 to TRBJ2-1, with 12 bases aligning to TRBD2. The V segment lost 7 bases and the J segment 9 bases; nucleotides outside the gene matches: 7. This CDR3 region has 14 residues. Germline CDR1 SEHNR, CDR2 FQNEAQ (reference sequence). CDR3 nucleotides: TGTGCCAGCAATCCTAGCGGGGGGGCCCTTGAGCAGTTCTTC. Translation gives CASNPSGGALEQFF.

The chain is built from TRBV10-3 and TRBJ2-1, with 8 bases lining up with TRBD1. Germline assignment: CDR1 ENHRY and CDR2 SYGVKD. This CDR3 is built from 17 residues. The junction had 8 bases not matched to a gene; V was cut back by 2 bases and J by 2 bases. The CDR3 protein is CAISEPSRGPTYNEQFF. In DNA form, the CDR3 reads TGTGCCATCAGTGAGCCGTCCAGGGGGCCGACCTACAATGAGCAGTTCTTC.

The CDR3 region has the DNA TGCGCCAGCAGCGGCAACAGGGGGAATTCACCCCTCCACTTT. Translating gives CASSGNRGNSPLHF. The chain combines TRBV5-1 with TRBJ1-6; TRBD1 agrees at 8 bases. V gave up 4 bases and J gave up 7 bases; unmatched junction bases: 4. Germline values: CDR1 SGHRS, CDR2 YFSETQ. CDR3 length: 14 residues. Together with reference TRBV5-1 and TRBJ1-6, the CDR3 gives the full variable domain: KAGVTQTPRYLIKTRGQQVTLSCSPISGHRSVSWYQQTPGQGLQFLFEYFSETQRNKGNFPGRFSGRQFSNSRSEMNVSTLELGDSALYLCASSGNRGNSPLHFGNGTRLTVT.

This sequence joins TRBV6-5 and TRBJ2-5, with a tentative D call TRBD2 (6 bases). With 6 bases removed from V and 2 bases from J, the gap between germline ends came to 16 bases. This CDR3 has 15 amino acids. Germline CDR1 is MNHEY and CDR2 is SVGAGI. CDR3 nucleotides: TGTGCCAGCAGGGAACCCACTAGCTTACAAGAGACCCAGTACTTC. It specifies CASREPTSLQETQYF.

J is TRBJ2-1 and V is TRBV18; D perhaps matches TRBD2 (6 bases). This CDR3 is built from 15 residues. The germline V gene has CDR1 KGHSH and CDR2 LQKENI. The V end was cut by 7 bases, the J end by 2 bases, with 15 bases between. In DNA form, the CDR3 reads TGTGCCAGCTTGGCCGGGACTCCGACCTACAATGAGCAGTTCTTC. Its protein is CASLAGTPTYNEQFF.

This chain links TRBV18 with TRBJ2-3, with TRBD2 matching over 12 bases. The CDR3 runs to 17 residues. Trimming removed 0 bases from V and 4 bases from J; junction bases left unmatched: 5. CDR1 and CDR2 (germline): KGHSH, LQKENI. The CDR3 loop reads CASSPPTSGSVADTQYF. The CDR3 nucleotides are TGTGCCAGCTCACCACCGACTAGCGGGAGTGTGGCAGATACGCAGTATTTT. The full variable domain, with the rest looked up from reference TRBV18 and TRBJ2-3, is NAGVMQNPRHLVRRRGQEARLRCSPMKGHSHVYWYRQLPEEGLKFMVYLQKENIIDESGMPKERFSAEFPKEGPSILRIQQVVRGDSAAYFCASSPPTSGSVADTQYFGPGTRLTVL.

The V gene is TRBV27, the J gene TRBJ1-1; D gene unclear. V was shortened by 3 bases and J by 1 base, with 6 bases between the two germline ends. Germline CDR1 reads MNHEY; CDR2 reads SMNVEV (reference sequence). CDR3 length: 13 amino acids. The CDR3 sequence is CASSFGSNTEAFF. DNA of the CDR3: TGTGCCAGCAGTTTCGGCTCGAACACTGAAGCTTTCTTT.

This chain connects TRBV10-2 to TRBJ2-3, with D possibly TRBD1 on 6 matching bases. CDR3 length: 13 residues. Germline-derived CDR1 and CDR2 are WSHSY and SAAADI. V lost 6 bases and J lost 9, with 16 bases in between. In nucleotides, the CDR3 is TGCGCCAGCAGCGCACGGGGAACAGGGACGCAGTATTTT. It specifies CASSARGTGTQYF.

This clone was seen a few times. The chain carries TRBV19 and TRBJ1-6; a possible D gene is TRBD1 (6 bases). The CDR3 is made up of 12 amino acids. The V gene lost 5 bases and the J gene lost 10 bases, with 9 bases spanning the gap. Germline V gene data show CDR1 as LNHDA and CDR2 as SQIVND (reference sequence). This chain's CDR3 is CASSLRGSPLHF. The CDR3 DNA follows: TGTGCCAGTAGTCTCAGGGGATCACCCCTCCACTTT.

V gene TRBV5-4 combines with J gene TRBJ2-2; 10 bases align to TRBD1. The CDR3 contains 16 residues. The V gene end was trimmed by 5 bases and the J gene end by 5 bases; junction bases not matched to a gene: 9. Germline lookup yields CDR1 SGHNT and CDR2 YYREEE (reference sequence). The CDR3 sequence: CASRGGGTGETGELFF. CDR3 DNA sequence: TGTGCCAGCAGAGGGGGAGGGACAGGGGAGACCGGGGAGCTGTTTTTT.

This chain uses TRBV19 with TRBJ1-5, with TRBD1 matching 12 bases. The germline V gene has CDR1 LNHDA and CDR2 SQIVND (reference sequence). This CDR3 is 14 amino acids long. V lost 5 bases and J lost 11; bases outside the gene matches: 7. The CDR3 loop reads CASSYGTGGRAQHF. Here the CDR3 DNA reads TGTGCCAGTAGTTACGGGACAGGGGGCAGGGCCCAGCATTTT.

V and J are TRBV21-1 and TRBJ2-7. TRBV21-1 has pseudogene status. CDR3 size: 13 residues. CDR3: CASRTGPSYEQYF. DNA of the CDR3: TGTGCCAGCCGGACGGGGCCTTCCTACGAGCAGTACTTC.